These 27 T cell receptor beta chains originate from one sample sequenced in a study of T cell responses to AZD1222 COVID-19 vaccine. Clones were sequenced by immunoSEQ multiplex PCR, and TCRdb holds only the in-frame ones, with some missing. The sample has about 140,000 clones, 92% seen once. This sample comprised peripheral blood, obtained on day 0 of AZD1222 vaccination. Receptors were obtained from an adult in good health.

The V and J genes are TRBV29-1 and TRBJ1-1; 8 nucleotides line up with TRBD1. Germline V gives CDR1 SQVTM, CDR2 ANQGSEA. V shed 3 bases and J 12 bases; nucleotides not matched to a gene: 9. The CDR3 runs 12 residues. In nucleotides, the CDR3 is TGCAGCGTTGAGGAGGGGACAGGTCAGACTTTCTTT. This codes for CSVEEGTGQTFF. The variable domain in full, with the rest retrieved from reference TRBV29-1 and TRBJ1-1, is SAVISQKPSRDICQRGTSLTIQCQVDSQVTMMFWYRQQPGQSLTLIATANQGSEATYESGFVIDKFPISRPNLTFSTLTVSNMSPEDSSIYLCSVEEGTGQTFFGQGTRLTVV.

The gene calls are TRBV29-1 and TRBJ2-1; 14 bases align to TRBD2. This CDR3 has 17 amino acids. Germline trimming cut 0 bases from V and 4 bases from J; bases unmatched to any gene: 5. Per germline, CDR1 SQVTM and CDR2 ANQGSEA. CDR3 bases: TGCAGCGTTGAAGAGGGACTAGCGGGGGTATGGTACAATGAGCAGTTCTTC. Its protein product is CSVEEGLAGVWYNEQFF.

J is TRBJ2-1 and V is TRBV7-9; TRBD2 matches at 10 bases. The CDR3 extends over 15 amino acids. CDR1 is SEHNR and CDR2 is FQNEAQ in the germline V gene (reference sequence). Unmatched junction bases numbered 4, after V lost 6 bases and J lost 2 bases. The CDR3 sequence is CASSPTSGAYNEQFF. The CDR3 region has the DNA TGTGCCAGCAGTCCCACTAGCGGGGCCTACAATGAGCAGTTCTTC.

The chain uses TRBV28 and TRBJ1-2, with no clear D. Germline CDR1 is MDHEN and CDR2 is SYDVKM. Deletions cut 1 base from V and 4 bases from J, with 22 bases between. This CDR3 is built from 18 residues. The CDR3 bases are TGTGCCAGCAGTTTATTGGGCGGTATGAGGACGAATCCCTATGGCTACACCTTC. This gives the protein CASSLLGGMRTNPYGYTF.

The chain joins TRBV9 to TRBJ1-2; weak D call: TRBD1 (5 bases). V lost 7 bases and J lost 7, with 11 bases in between. Per germline, CDR1 SGDLS and CDR2 YYNGEE. The length of the CDR3 is 11 residues. This chain's CDR3 is CASVGLGGYTF. Here the CDR3 DNA reads TGTGCCAGCGTGGGGCTCGGTGGCTACACCTTC.

The DNA of the CDR3 is TGTGCCAGCAGCTTGGTGGGGACAGGCCTCTCCTACGAGCAGTACTTC. This gives the protein CASSLVGTGLSYEQYF. The V gene is TRBV5-6, the J gene TRBJ2-7; TRBD1 matches at 8 bases. V lost 0 bases to trimming and J lost 0 bases; unmatched junction nucleotides: 5. Germline loops: CDR1 SGHDT, CDR2 YYEEEE. The CDR3 loop spans 16 amino acids. Supplemented by reference TRBV5-6 and TRBJ2-7, the full variable domain reads DAGVTQSPTHLIKTRGQQVTLRCSPKSGHDTVSWYQQALGQGPQFIFQYYEEEERQRGNFPDRFSGHQFPNYSSELNVNALLLGDSALYLCASSLVGTGLSYEQYFGPGTRLTVT.

The chain links TRBV28 to TRBJ2-7; tentative D call: TRBD2 (6 bases). The CDR3 length is 15 residues. CDR1 is MDHEN and CDR2 is SYDVKM in the germline V gene. V lost 5 bases and J 0 bases, leaving 14 bases between the germline ends. CDR3 sequence reads: CASSVGGSSSYEQYF. As DNA, the CDR3 is TGTGCCAGCAGTGTGGGGGGTTCGAGCTCCTACGAGCAGTACTTC.

In its sample, this clone was seen once. The chain couples TRBV28 to TRBJ2-7, with D possibly being TRBD1 (5 bases). This CDR3 has 16 amino acids. The ends were cut back, 2 bases at V and 2 bases at J, with 16 bases in the middle. Germline assignment: CDR1 MDHEN and CDR2 SYDVKM. The CDR3 here is CASSLQLTVLPYEQYF. CDR3 nucleotide sequence: TGTGCCAGCAGTTTACAACTGACAGTCCTTCCCTACGAGCAGTACTTC.

The V call is TRBV10-3, the J call TRBJ1-2; TRBD1 is a possible D gene (6 bases). The ends were cut back, 3 bases at V and 4 bases at J, with 9 bases in the middle. CDR1 and CDR2 from the germline V gene are ENHRY and SYGVKD. This CDR3 comprises 13 residues. CDR3 residues: CAISDETGYGYTF. The CDR3 bases are TGTGCCATCAGTGACGAGACAGGCTATGGCTACACCTTC.

The chain carries TRBV27 and TRBJ1-6; D perhaps matches TRBD1 (5 bases). V lost 0 bases and J 2 bases, leaving 14 bases between the germline ends. Germline lookup yields CDR1 MNHEY and CDR2 SMNVEV (reference sequence). This CDR3 is 18 amino acids long. The CDR3 DNA follows: TGTGCCAGCAGTTTATCTCCGGGTAGGGGTACCTATAATTCACCCCTCCACTTT. Protein sequence: CASSLSPGRGTYNSPLHF.

The rearrangement links TRBV30 to TRBJ2-2; D may match TRBD1 or TRBD2 (6 bases each). The CDR3 covers 16 residues. V shed 2 bases and J shed 4 bases, with 17 bases lying between them. Per the germline V gene, CDR1 is GTSNPN and CDR2 is SVGIG (reference sequence). This CDR3 reads CAWSILRGGPTGELFF. The CDR3 DNA sequence: TGTGCCTGGAGTATTCTCCGTGGGGGGCCCACCGGGGAGCTGTTTTTT. Drawing the rest from reference TRBV30 and TRBJ2-2, the complete variable domain is SQTIHQWPATLVQPVGSPLSLECTVEGTSNPNLYWYRQAAGRGLQLLFYSVGIGQISSEVPQNLSASRPQDRQFILSSKKLLLSDSGFYLCAWSILRGGPTGELFFGEGSRLTVL.

The chain has TRBV5-1 and TRBJ2-6; no clear D gene. Trimming shortened V by 4 bases and J by 7 bases, and 15 bases separated the two germline ends. The CDR3 totals 15 residues. CDR1 SGHRS and CDR2 YFSETQ come from the germline V gene. The CDR3 region is CASSRPGDGANVLTF. CDR3 nucleotide sequence: TGCGCCAGCAGCCGGCCCGGCGATGGTGCCAACGTCCTGACTTTC.

The rearrangement joins TRBV28 to TRBJ1-4; D is unclear. CDR3 length: 15 residues. Trimming removed 5 bases at V and 3 bases at J, with 13 bases between. From germline, CDR1 is MDHEN and CDR2 SYDVKM. The CDR3 here is CASSPHESPNEKLFF. The CDR3 DNA sequence: TGTGCCAGCAGTCCCCACGAGAGTCCTAATGAAAAACTGTTTTTT.

The chain employs TRBV7-9 and TRBJ2-7; D uncertain. Trimming stripped 2 bases from V and 2 bases from J, with 10 bases between. Germline V gives CDR1 SEHNR, CDR2 FQNEAQ (reference sequence). The CDR3 is 14 amino acids. The CDR3 is CASSLFKTTYEQYF. In DNA, the CDR3 is TGTGCCAGCAGCTTATTCAAGACGACCTACGAGCAGTACTTC.

This chain joins TRBV6-5 and TRBJ1-2; D not resolved. Germline V gives CDR1 MNHEY, CDR2 SVGAGI. V was clipped by 6 bases and J by 6 bases, with 17 bases between them. The CDR3 is made up of 14 amino acids. The chain's CDR3 is CASRTRKITHGYTF. As DNA, the CDR3 is TGTGCCAGCAGAACCAGGAAAATTACCCATGGCTACACCTTC.

This chain joins TRBV10-3 and TRBJ1-3; D is ambiguous. The germline V gene encodes CDR1 ENHRY and CDR2 SYGVKD. V lost 4 bases and J 2 bases, leaving 18 bases between the germline ends. There are 17 residues in the CDR3. Written as DNA, the CDR3 is TGTGCCATCAGTGCAGCTCCGCTGACGGAGACTGGAAACACCATATATTTT. Protein: CAISAAPLTETGNTIYF.

The chain carries TRBV27 and TRBJ2-1; TRBD1 aligns across 8 bases. Losses at the gene ends were 4 bases for V and 8 bases for J; bases not matched to a gene: 7. Germline values: CDR1 MNHEY, CDR2 SMNVEV (reference sequence). The CDR3 is made up of 14 amino acids. The CDR3 DNA reads as TGTGCCAGCAGTTCAATCCAGGGGGCCCATGAGCAGTTCTTC. Translating gives CASSSIQGAHEQFF.

The chain uses TRBV29-1 and TRBJ1-3; 10 nucleotides match TRBD1. J lost 8 bases, V lost 5 bases, and 9 bases had no gene match. The CDR3 is 14 amino acids. Germline V CDR1 and CDR2: SQVTM, ANQGSEA. The CDR3 region has the DNA TGCAGCGTTTCCGGGACAGGGGTTAGAGACACCATATATTTT. This sequence encodes CSVSGTGVRDTIYF.

This chain joins TRBV4-3 and TRBJ1-1; tentative D call: TRBD1 (5 bases). The CDR3 is 13 residues long. Trimming took 2 bases from V and 5 from J, leaving 9 bases between them. The germline V gene has CDR1 LGHNA and CDR2 YSLEER. CDR3 in amino acids: CASSQTGLTEAFF. CDR3 in DNA: TGCGCCAGCAGCCAAACAGGACTTACTGAAGCTTTCTTT.

This chain joins TRBV24-1 and TRBJ2-2; D is possibly TRBD2 (5 bases). V was shortened by 5 bases and J by 7 bases, with 13 bases between the two germline ends. Per germline, CDR1 KGHDR and CDR2 SFDVKD. The CDR3 runs to 14 residues. CDR3 in DNA: TGTGCCACCAGTGGTGGAGGAGGTGTCGGGGAGCTGTTTTTT. Residues: CATSGGGGVGELFF.

The J gene is TRBJ1-1, the V gene TRBV18; D perhaps matches TRBD1 (6 bases). The germline gives CDR1 KGHSH, CDR2 LQKENI. The CDR3 runs to 14 residues. Trimming shortened V by 3 bases and J by 4 bases, and 12 bases separated the two germline ends. CDR3 amino acids: CASSPAVRGTEAFF. As DNA, the CDR3 is TGTGCCAGCTCACCGGCTGTCAGGGGCACTGAAGCTTTCTTT.

This chain uses TRBV30 with TRBJ2-1; D is undetermined. This CDR3 is built from 13 residues. The germline V gene encodes CDR1 GTSNPN and CDR2 SVGIG (reference sequence). V lost 0 bases to trimming and J lost 7 bases, with 10 bases between them. The DNA of the CDR3 is TGTGCCTGGAGTGTACTGGCAGGAAATGAGCAGTTCTTC. Its protein is CAWSVLAGNEQFF.

The V call is TRBV6-5, the J call TRBJ1-2, with no clear D. The germline CDR1 and CDR2 sequences are MNHEY and SVGAGI. Trimming left V 4 bases short and J 0 bases short, with 6 bases between. CDR3 size: 13 residues. The CDR3: CASSSGANYGYTF. The DNA for the CDR3 is TGTGCCAGCAGTTCCGGGGCTAACTATGGCTACACCTTC.

The chain is built from TRBV4-3 and TRBJ1-1; the match to TRBD1 covers 8 bases. The CDR3 length is 18 residues. The germline V gene encodes CDR1 LGHNA and CDR2 YSLEER. Losses at the gene ends were 0 bases for V and 3 bases for J; bases not matched to a gene: 12. DNA of the CDR3: TGCGCCAGCAGCCAAGACCGGGCGGCAGGGGGCTTGTACACTGAAGCTTTCTTT. Amino acids: CASSQDRAAGGLYTEAFF.

The chain links TRBV3-1 (or the pseudogene TRBV3-2) to TRBJ1-6; weak D call: TRBD1 (5 bases). CDR3 size: 14 residues. V lost 4 bases, J lost 7 bases, and 11 bases lay in between. From germline, CDR1 is LGHDT and CDR2 YNNKEL (reference sequence). CDR3 nucleotides: TGTGCCAGCAGCCCCGGGACGGAAAATTCACCCCTCCACTTT. Amino acids: CASSPGTENSPLHF.

The CDR3 nucleotides are TGTGCCAGCAGAGGCAGGAGGAAAGCCGACAATGAGCAGTTCTTC. Protein product: CASRGRRKADNEQFF. This chain joins TRBV6-5 and TRBJ2-1, with a tentative D call TRBD2 (5 bases). The CDR3 sequence is 15 residues long. Trimming shortened V by 6 bases and J by 5 bases, and 17 bases separated the two germline ends. CDR1 is MNHEY, CDR2 SVGAGI, per germline.

The rearrangement uses TRBV27 and TRBJ1-1; tentatively, D is TRBD1 (5 bases). V lost 5 bases and J 1 base, leaving 14 bases between the germline ends. Germline values: CDR1 MNHEY, CDR2 SMNVEV (reference sequence). The CDR3 is 15 amino acids. The CDR3 loop reads CASSGWGRENTEAFF. CDR3 nucleotide sequence: TGTGCCAGCAGTGGGTGGGGGAGGGAGAACACTGAAGCTTTCTTT.